This T cell receptor beta chain was retrieved from a study of Ad26.COV2.S vaccination and SARS-CoV-2 variants. Treatment reported: 15 to 20 received Ad26.COV2.S at low or high dose, single or two shots; about 5 received placebo; per-sample allocation not given. Sampling happened 63 days after the first vaccine or placebo injection. As to this clone: Its antigen is unknown.

The CDR3 has 15 residues. V gave up 0 bases and J gave up 4 bases; unmatched junction bases: 4. The germline CDR1 and CDR2 sequences are SGHAT and FQNNGV. Clones were read by immunoSEQ multiplex PCR, and TCRdb kept only the in-frame ones, dropping some. This sample has 350,000 to 500,000 clones, with approximately 87% found just once. Study results and limitations: Assessments of TCR breadth and depth may have underestimated the total T cell responses. The breadth of spike-specific CD8+ and CD4+ T cell responses after vaccination was reportedly substantial. Breadth measured for non-spike TCRs was similar across vaccine and placebo recipients.

The chain is built from TRBV11-2 and TRBJ2-5, with 8 bases aligning to TRBD2. This TCR was sampled from a person between 18 and 59 years old who received the Ad26.COV2.S COVID-19 vaccine or a placebo. Here the sequenced sample was peripheral blood, taken in a trial of Ad26.COV2.S vaccine versus placebo. CDR3 bases: TGTGCCAGCAGCTTAGACGGGGGGGTAGGAGAGACCCAGTACTTC. It translates to CASSLDGGVGETQYF.